This T cell receptor beta chain originates from a study of OX40 agonist ivuxolimab in advanced cancers. General notes on the study: Ivuxolimab was an agonistic, fully human IgG2 monoclonal antibody directed against OX40 (CD134), a costimulatory receptor. Intravenous ivuxolimab was administered to patients every 2 weeks at six dose levels: 0.01, 0.1, 0.3, 1.5, 3 and 10 mg/kg. Of the roughly 52 patients in dose escalation, 19 had hepatocellular carcinoma, about 15 had melanoma, 9 had renal cell carcinoma and 9 had head and neck cancer. The dose-escalation cohort was over 70% male with a mean age of approximately 59 years, ranging from roughly 23 to 79. Patients were allowed to have had prior anti-PD-1, anti-PD-L1 or anti-CTLA-4 therapy, and around two fifths of the dose-escalation patients had been treated with checkpoint inhibitors. Partial responses were achieved by three dose-escalation patients, of whom one had hepatocellular carcinoma and two had cutaneous melanoma. Peripheral TCRbeta sequencing aimed to test whether ivuxolimab altered TCR sequence diversity and caused clonal T-cell expansion. The paper describes the monotherapy dose-escalation part (N of about 50 patients) of the phase I trial of ivuxolimab. Points the paper makes about the study in general: Partial responders in the 0.1-3.0 mg/kg groups had among the lowest normalized peripheral clonal expansion, especially among CD8+ T cells. After ivuxolimab, CD8+ T cells had more expanded clones than CD4+ T cells on average. At doses of 0.1 to 3.0 mg/kg, clonal expansion of both CD4+ and CD8+ blood T cells was observed from baseline to week 6. Low levels of normalized T-cell clonal expansion were also seen in some nonresponding patients. Antigen specificity was not determined for the clonally expanded peripheral T cells.

Genomic DNA was extracted from sorted cells for sequencing of the TCRbeta CDR3 region. TCRbeta CDR3 regions were sequenced using the immunoSEQ Assay. TCRdb provides this immuneACCESS table in a form limited to in-frame rearrangements. Some clones are lacking; in checked studies, under half of them reflect an unresolved V gene, and why the rest are absent is not known. The sample table records 65,000 to 85,000 clones; roughly 87% of these occur just once. Approximately 3.1% of the sample is taken by the ten largest. Patients with a history of autoimmune disease or receiving systemic immunosuppression were excluded from the trial. Peripheral blood for TCR sequencing was collected from all dose cohorts at baseline, on cycle 4 day 1, and on cycle 7 day 1. The samples were drawn from a first-in-human, open-label, multicenter phase I dose-escalation trial of ivuxolimab. Adults with locally advanced or metastatic head and neck squamous cell, hepatocellular, melanoma or renal cell carcinoma were enrolled in the trial. Before TCR sequencing, CD4+ T cells and CD8+ T cells from peripheral blood were sorted into separate populations.

Concerning this clone: Its recognized antigen is unknown. No much larger clonotype is one base removed from it; base qualities were not supplied.

Trimming takes 4 bases from V and 4 bases from J, and the germline ends sit 15 bases apart. CDR3 length: 15 amino acids, cysteine to phenylalanine. The sequence is cut down to CDR3 DNA, 45 bases in frame from base 1. CDR1 and CDR2 are read off the germline V gene as SGHTS and YDEGEE. The sample was CD4+ or CD8+ T cells sorted from blood, taken in a trial of the OX40 agonist ivuxolimab. This receptor chain uses TRBV5-8 and TRBJ2-1, with TRBD2 perhaps the D gene, on 5 matching bases. This receptor was taken from an adult with an advanced solid tumor such as melanoma, head and neck, liver or kidney cancer. The bases are TGTGCCAGCAGCCAGGCGGTCCAGCGGTACAATGAGCAGTTCTTC. Its protein product is CASSQAVQRYNEQFF.